This T cell receptor (beta chain) was documented in a study of T cells after somatic rescue of genetic block. Measured with immunoSEQ multiplex PCR; TCRdb has only the in-frame clones, and not every one. The table records 15,000 or so clones, approximately 71% of them present only once. A few counts support this clone. The sample was peripheral blood mononuclear cells (PBMCs). The receptor comes from a young man.

The CDR3 region is CASSSGTGGNYGYTF. DNA for the CDR3: TGTGCCAGCAGTTCAGGGACAGGAGGGAACTATGGCTACACCTTC. V is TRBV28 and J is TRBJ1-2, with 8 bases fitting TRBD1. Germline assignment: CDR1 MDHEN and CDR2 SYDVKM. The CDR3 is made up of 15 amino acids. V lost 4 bases, J lost 2 bases, and 6 bases stayed unmatched.